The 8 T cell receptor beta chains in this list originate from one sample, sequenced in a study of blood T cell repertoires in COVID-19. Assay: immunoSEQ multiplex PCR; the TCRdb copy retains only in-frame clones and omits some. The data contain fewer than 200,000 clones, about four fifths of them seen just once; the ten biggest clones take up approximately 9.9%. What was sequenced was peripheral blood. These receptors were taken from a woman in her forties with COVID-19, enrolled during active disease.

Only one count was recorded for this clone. The CDR3 reads CASSTGTGGLNEQFF. CDR3 in DNA: TGTGCCAGTAGTACCGGGACAGGGGGTCTCAATGAGCAGTTCTTC. V usage is TRBV19 and J usage is TRBJ2-1; 11 bases fit TRBD1. CDR1 and CDR2 from the germline V gene are LNHDA and SQIVND (reference sequence). The ends lost 4 bases at V and 6 bases at J; junction bases unmatched: 5. This CDR3 comprises 15 residues.

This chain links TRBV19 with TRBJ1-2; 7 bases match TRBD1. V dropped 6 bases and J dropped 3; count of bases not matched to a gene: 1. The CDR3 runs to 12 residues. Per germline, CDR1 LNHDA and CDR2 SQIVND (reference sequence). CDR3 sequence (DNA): TGTGCCAGTAGAGGGACAGACTATGGCTACACCTTC. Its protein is CASRGTDYGYTF.

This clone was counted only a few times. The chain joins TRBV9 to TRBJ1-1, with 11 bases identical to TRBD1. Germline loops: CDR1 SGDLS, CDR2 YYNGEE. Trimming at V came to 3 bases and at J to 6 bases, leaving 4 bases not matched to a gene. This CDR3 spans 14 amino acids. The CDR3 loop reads CASSGTGGLAEAFF. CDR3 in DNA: TGTGCCAGCAGCGGGACAGGGGGCTTGGCTGAAGCTTTCTTT.

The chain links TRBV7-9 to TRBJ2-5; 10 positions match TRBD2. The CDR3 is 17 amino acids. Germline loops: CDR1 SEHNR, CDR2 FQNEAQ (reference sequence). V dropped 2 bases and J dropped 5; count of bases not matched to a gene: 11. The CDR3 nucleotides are TGTGCCAGCAGCTTACCGAGCGGGGGGGGTCGATCGGAGACCCAGTACTTC. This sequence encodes CASSLPSGGGRSETQYF.

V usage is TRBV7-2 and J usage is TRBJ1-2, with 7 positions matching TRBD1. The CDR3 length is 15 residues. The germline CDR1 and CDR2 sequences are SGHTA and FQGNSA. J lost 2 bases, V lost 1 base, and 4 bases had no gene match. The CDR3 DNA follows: TGTGCCAGCAGCTTAGGAGGACAGGCGAACTATGGCTACACCTTC. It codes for CASSLGGQANYGYTF. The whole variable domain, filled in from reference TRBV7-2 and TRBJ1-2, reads GAGVSQSPSNKVTEKGKDVELRCDPISGHTALYWYRQSLGQGLEFLIYFQGNSAPDKSGLPSDRFSAERTGGSVSTLTIQRTQQEDSAVYLCASSLGGQANYGYTFGSGTRLTVV.

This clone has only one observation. DNA of the CDR3: TGCGCCAGCAGCCAAGACCCGACAGGGGCAACTCAAGAGACCCAGTACTTC. Residues: CASSQDPTGATQETQYF. V usage is TRBV4-1 and J usage is TRBJ2-5; 8 nucleotides match TRBD1. The germline V gene encodes CDR1 MGHRA and CDR2 YSYEKL. The V gene end was trimmed by 0 bases and the J gene end by 2 bases; junction bases not matched to a gene: 8. The length of the CDR3 is 17 residues.

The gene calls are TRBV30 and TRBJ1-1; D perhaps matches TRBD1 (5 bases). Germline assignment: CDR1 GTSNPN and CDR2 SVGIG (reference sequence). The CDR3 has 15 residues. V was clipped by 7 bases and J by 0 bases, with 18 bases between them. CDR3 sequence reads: CASKSSRAMNTEAFF. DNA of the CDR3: TGTGCCTCAAAAAGTTCCAGGGCAATGAACACTGAAGCTTTCTTT.

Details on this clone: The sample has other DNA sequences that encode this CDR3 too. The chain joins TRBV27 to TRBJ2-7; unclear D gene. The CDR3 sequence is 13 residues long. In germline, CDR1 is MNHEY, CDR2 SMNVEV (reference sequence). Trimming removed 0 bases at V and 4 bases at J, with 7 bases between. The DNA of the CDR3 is TGTGCCAGCAGTTTATCTCCTTCGTACGAGCAGTACTTC. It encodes CASSLSPSYEQYF.